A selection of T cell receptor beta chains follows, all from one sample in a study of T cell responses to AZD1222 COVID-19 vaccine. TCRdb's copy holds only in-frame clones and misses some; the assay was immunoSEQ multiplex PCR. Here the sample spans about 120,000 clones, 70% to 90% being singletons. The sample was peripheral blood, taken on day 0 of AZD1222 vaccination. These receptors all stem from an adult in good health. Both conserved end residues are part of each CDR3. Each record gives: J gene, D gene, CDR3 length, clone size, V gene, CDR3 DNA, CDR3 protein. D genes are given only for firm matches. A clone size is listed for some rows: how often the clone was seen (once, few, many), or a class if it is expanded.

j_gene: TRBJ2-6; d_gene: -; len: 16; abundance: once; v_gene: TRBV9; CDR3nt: TGTGCCAGCAGCACCAAACGGGCGTCTGGGGCCAACGTCCTGACTTTC; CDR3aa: CASSTKRASGANVLTF
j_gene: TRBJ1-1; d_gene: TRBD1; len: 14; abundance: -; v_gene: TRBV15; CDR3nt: TGTGCCACCAGCAGAAGGGACAGGCGGACTGAAGCTTTCTTT; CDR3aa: CATSRRDRRTEAFF
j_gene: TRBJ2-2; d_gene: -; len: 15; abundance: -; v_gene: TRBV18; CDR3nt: TGTGCCAGCTCACCCTTTGAGGCGAACACCGGGGAGCTGTTTTTT; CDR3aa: CASSPFEANTGELFF
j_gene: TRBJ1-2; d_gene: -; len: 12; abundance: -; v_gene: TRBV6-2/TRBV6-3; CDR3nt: TGTGCCAGCAGTCTTCTTAACTATGGCTACACCTTC; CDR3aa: CASSLLNYGYTF
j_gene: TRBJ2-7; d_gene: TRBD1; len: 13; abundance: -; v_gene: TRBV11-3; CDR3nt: TGTGCCAGCGCCGGGACAGGGCCCTACGAGCAGTACTTC; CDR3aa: CASAGTGPYEQYF
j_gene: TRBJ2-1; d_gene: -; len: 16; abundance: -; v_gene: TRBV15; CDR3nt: TGTGCCACCAGCAGAGAAGAGCGGCTGAAATACAATGAGCAGTTCTTC; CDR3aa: CATSREERLKYNEQFF
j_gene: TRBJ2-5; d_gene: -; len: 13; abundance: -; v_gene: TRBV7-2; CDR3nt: TGTGCCAGCAGCTTAGCCTTCGTAGAGACCCAGTACTTC; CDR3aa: CASSLAFVETQYF
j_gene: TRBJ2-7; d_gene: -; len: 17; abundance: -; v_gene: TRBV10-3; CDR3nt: TGTGCCATCAGTGCTGGTCCAGGGGCTGGTCTCTCCTACGAGCAGTACTTC; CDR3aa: CAISAGPGAGLSYEQYF
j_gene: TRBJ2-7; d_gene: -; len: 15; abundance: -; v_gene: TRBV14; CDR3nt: TGTGCCAGCAGCCAAGTCAGGGATCCCCCCTACGAGCAGTACTTC; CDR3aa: CASSQVRDPPYEQYF
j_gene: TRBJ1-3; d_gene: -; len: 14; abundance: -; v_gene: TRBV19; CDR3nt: TGTGCCAGTAGTATCCCAGGGAGGGGAAACACCATATATTTT; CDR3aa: CASSIPGRGNTIYF
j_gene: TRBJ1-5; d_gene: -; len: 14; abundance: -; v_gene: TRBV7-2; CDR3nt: TGTGCCAGCAGCTTAGGAGGGGGCAATCAGCCCCAGCATTTT; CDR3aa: CASSLGGGNQPQHF
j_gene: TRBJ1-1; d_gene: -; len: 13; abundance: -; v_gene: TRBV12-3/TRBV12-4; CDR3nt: TGTGCCAGCAGCTCCGGGGTATCTCCGGAAGCTTTCTTT; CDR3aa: CASSSGVSPEAFF
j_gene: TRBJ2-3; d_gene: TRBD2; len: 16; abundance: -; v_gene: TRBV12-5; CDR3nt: TGTGCTAGTGGTTTGGGACTAGCGGGAGAGGCAGATACGCAGTATTTT; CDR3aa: CASGLGLAGEADTQYF
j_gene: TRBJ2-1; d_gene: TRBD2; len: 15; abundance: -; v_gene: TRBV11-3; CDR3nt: TGTGCCAGCAGCTTAGGCGGGAGCTCCTACAATGAGCAGTTCTTC; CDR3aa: CASSLGGSSYNEQFF
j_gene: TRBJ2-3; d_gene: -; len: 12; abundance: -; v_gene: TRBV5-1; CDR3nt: TGCGCCAGCAGCTGGGGCCAGGATACGCAGTATTTT; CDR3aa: CASSWGQDTQYF
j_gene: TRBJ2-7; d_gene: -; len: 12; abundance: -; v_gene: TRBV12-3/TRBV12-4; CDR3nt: TGTGCCAGCAGTTTATATGCCTACGAGCAGTACTTC; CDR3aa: CASSLYAYEQYF
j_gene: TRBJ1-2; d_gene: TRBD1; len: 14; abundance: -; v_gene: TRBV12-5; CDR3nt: TGTGCTAGTGGCCCGGGGCAGGGGGCATATGGCTACACCTTC; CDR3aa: CASGPGQGAYGYTF
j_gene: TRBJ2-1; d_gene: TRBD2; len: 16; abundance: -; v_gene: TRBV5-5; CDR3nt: TGTGCCAGCAGCTGGACGGACGGGGGGTCCTACAATGAGCAGTTCTTC; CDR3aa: CASSWTDGGSYNEQFF
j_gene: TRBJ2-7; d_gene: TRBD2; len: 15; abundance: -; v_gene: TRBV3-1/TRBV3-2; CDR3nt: TGTGCCAGCAGCCAAGAGGGTCTAGCGGGCTACGAGCAGTACTTC; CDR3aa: CASSQEGLAGYEQYF
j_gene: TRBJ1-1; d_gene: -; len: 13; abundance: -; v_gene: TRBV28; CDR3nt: TGTGCCAGCATGGACCGCATGAACACTGAAGCTTTCTTT; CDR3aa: CASMDRMNTEAFF
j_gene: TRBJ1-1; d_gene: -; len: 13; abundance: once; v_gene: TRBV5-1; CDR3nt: TGCGCCAGCAGCTTGGACCTGAACACTGAAGCTTTCTTT; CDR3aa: CASSLDLNTEAFF
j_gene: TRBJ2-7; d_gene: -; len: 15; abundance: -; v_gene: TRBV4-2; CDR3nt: TGTGCCAGCAGCCAAGATAAGGCAGGGGCCTACGAGCAGTACTTC; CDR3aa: CASSQDKAGAYEQYF